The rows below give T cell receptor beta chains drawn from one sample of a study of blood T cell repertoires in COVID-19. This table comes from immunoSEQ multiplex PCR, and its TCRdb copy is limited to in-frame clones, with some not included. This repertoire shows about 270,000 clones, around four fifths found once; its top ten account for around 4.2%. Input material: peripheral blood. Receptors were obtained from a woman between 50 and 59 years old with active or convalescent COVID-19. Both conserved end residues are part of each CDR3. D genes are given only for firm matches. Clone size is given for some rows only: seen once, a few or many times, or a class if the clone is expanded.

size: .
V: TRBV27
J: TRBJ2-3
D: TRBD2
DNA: TGTGCCAGCAGTCGGGGGGGGCTGTTTGCAGATACGCAGTATTTT
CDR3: CASSRGGLFADTQYF

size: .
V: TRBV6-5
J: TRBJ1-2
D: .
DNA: TGTGCCAGCAGAGCGGGACCGGTATACTATGGCTACACCTTC
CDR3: CASRAGPVYYGYTF

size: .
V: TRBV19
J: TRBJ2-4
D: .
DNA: TGTGCCAGTAGTATGCCAGGGGATCGAAACATTCAGTACTTC
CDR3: CASSMPGDRNIQYF

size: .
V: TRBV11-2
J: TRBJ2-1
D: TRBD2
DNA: TGTGCCAGCAGCTTAGGACTAGCGGGAGGTGCTCTTTTCTTC
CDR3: CASSLGLAGGALFF

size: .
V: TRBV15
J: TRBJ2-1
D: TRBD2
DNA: TGTGCCACCAGCAGGCGGGGGGATTTCTACAATGAGCAGTTCTTC
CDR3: CATSRRGDFYNEQFF

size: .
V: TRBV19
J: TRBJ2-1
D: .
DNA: TGTGCCAGTAGTCCTAACCTTCGCTCCTACAATGAGCAGTTCTTC
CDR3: CASSPNLRSYNEQFF

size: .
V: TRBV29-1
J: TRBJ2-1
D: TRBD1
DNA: TGCAGCGTTCTGACAGGGAGCTCCTACAATGAGCAGTTCTTC
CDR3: CSVLTGSSYNEQFF

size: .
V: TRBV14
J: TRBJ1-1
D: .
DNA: TGTGCCAGCAGCCGTCAGGGGAACACTGAAGCTTTCTTT
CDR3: CASSRQGNTEAFF

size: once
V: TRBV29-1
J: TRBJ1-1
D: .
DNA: TGCAGCGGGCTAGTCCCGGGACATCTGAACACTGAAGCTTTCTTT
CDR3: CSGLVPGHLNTEAFF

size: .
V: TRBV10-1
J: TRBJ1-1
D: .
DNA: TGCGCCAGCAGTGAGAGGGTCGGTAGGGAGGGAGAAGCTTTCTTT
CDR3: CASSERVGREGEAFF

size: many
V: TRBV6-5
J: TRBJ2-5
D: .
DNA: TGTGCCAGCATCCTCAAGGGCGGGGTCGGGGAGACCCAGTACTTC
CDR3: CASILKGGVGETQYF

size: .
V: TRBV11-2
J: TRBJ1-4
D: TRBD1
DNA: TGTGCCAGCAGCAGGGACAGGGCTGAAAAACTGTTTTTT
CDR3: CASSRDRAEKLFF

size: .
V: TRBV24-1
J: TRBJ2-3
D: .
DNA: TGTGCCACCAGTGATTGGAAGGCAGGGGACCACACAGATACGCAGTATTTT
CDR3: CATSDWKAGDHTDTQYF

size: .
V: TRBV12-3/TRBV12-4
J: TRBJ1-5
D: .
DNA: TGTGCCAGCAGGATCTCAGGCAATCAGCCCCAGCATTTT
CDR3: CASRISGNQPQHF

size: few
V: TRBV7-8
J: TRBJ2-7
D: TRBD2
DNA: TGTGCCAGCAGCTTAGGGGGACTAGCGAGCGAGCAGTACTTC
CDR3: CASSLGGLASEQYF

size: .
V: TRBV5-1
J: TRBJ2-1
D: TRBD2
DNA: TGCGCCAGCAGCCCTGGACTAGCGGGTGATAATGAGCAGTTCTTC
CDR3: CASSPGLAGDNEQFF

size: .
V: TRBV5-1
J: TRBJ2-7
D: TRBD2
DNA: TGCGCCAGCAGCCTACCTACTAGCGGGGATGTTTCATCCTATGGGGACGAGCAGTACTTC
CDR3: CASSLPTSGDVSSYGDEQYF

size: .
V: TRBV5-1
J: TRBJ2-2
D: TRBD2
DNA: TGCGCCAGCAGATTTCCCGCGCCTAGCGGGAGAGGCGGGGAGCTGTTTTTT
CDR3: CASRFPAPSGRGGELFF

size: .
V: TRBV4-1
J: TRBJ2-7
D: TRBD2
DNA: TGCGCCAGCGCCCCGGGGCGGGCTAGCGGGGGGTACGAGCAGTACTTC
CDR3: CASAPGRASGGYEQYF

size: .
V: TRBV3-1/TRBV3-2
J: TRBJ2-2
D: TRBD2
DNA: TGTGCCAGCAGCCCACTCGCGGGGGGAACCGGGGAGCTGTTTTTT
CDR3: CASSPLAGGTGELFF

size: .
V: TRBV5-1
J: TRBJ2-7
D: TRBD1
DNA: TGCGCCAGCAGTAATGGGGGTGGACAGGGGGAGTACGAGCAGTACTTC
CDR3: CASSNGGGQGEYEQYF

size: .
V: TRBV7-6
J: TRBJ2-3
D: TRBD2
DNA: TGTGCCAGCAGCCCCAGCGGGGGAAACACAGATACGCAGTATTTT
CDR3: CASSPSGGNTDTQYF